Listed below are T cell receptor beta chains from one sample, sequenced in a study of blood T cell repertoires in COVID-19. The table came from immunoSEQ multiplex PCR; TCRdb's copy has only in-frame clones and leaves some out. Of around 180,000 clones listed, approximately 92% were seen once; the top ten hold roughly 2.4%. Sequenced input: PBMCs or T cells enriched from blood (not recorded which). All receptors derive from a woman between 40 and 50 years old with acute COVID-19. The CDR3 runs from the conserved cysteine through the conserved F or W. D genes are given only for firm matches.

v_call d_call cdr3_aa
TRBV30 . CAWSERQETQYF
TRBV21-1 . CASSKSDTLAGGYCPHNEQFF
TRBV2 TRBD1 CASREDRGANEKLFF
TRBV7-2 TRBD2 CASSWTSGSGYSTGELFF
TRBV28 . CASRYTVSYNSPLHF
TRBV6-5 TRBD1 CASSYPDRPTNEKLFF
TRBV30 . CAWQPGLLQETQYF
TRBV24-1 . CATSGGGPGERNEQFF
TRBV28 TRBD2 CASRGGRFAKNIQYF
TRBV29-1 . CSVDEGVNTEAFF
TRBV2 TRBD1 CANVRDSANTEAFF
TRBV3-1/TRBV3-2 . CASSQGLSSPNQPQHF
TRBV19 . CASSSPPADTQYF
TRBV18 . CASSLQGNTEAFF
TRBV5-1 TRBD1 CASSPTGAYTEAFF
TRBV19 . CASSIHNSIYGYTF
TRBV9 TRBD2 CASSVTSGESYNEQFF
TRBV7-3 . CASRKTDNQPQHF
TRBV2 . CASVAGFSAYGYTF